Below are 14 T cell receptor beta chains sequenced from a single sample in a study of blood T cell repertoires in COVID-19. Profiling relied on immunoSEQ multiplex PCR, and the TCRdb table lists in-frame clones only, not all of them. The table lists fewer than 110,000 clones, roughly 90% of them singletons. The sample consisted of peripheral blood. Receptors were obtained from a man in his forties with active or convalescent COVID-19.

This rearrangement joins TRBV19 to TRBJ2-5, with D tentatively TRBD2 (5 bases). This CDR3 spans 14 amino acids. V gave up 6 bases and J gave up 2 bases, with 13 bases separating them. Germline V lookup: CDR1 LNHDA, CDR2 SQIVND (reference sequence). As DNA, the CDR3 is TGTGCCAGTAGCCCCGCGGGTATACAAGAGACCCAGTACTTC. Translating gives CASSPAGIQETQYF.

This clone occurred once. The chain employs TRBV10-3 and TRBJ1-4; D might be TRBD1 (5 bases). The CDR3 is made up of 14 amino acids. The V end was cut by 0 bases, the J end by 8 bases, with 10 bases between. CDR1 is ENHRY, CDR2 SYGVKD, per germline. The CDR3 DNA follows: TGTGCCATCAGTGAGTCGGGGCAGTCGGAAAAACTGTTTTTT. Translating it yields CAISESGQSEKLFF.

This clone was seen only a few times. J is TRBJ1-1 and V is TRBV5-1, with TRBD1 identical over 8 bases. Germline loops: CDR1 SGHRS, CDR2 YFSETQ. The ends lost 4 bases at V and 6 bases at J; junction bases unmatched: 8. This CDR3 is built from 14 residues. The CDR3 sequence: CASSKDRDVAEAFF. Written as DNA, the CDR3 is TGCGCCAGCAGCAAGGACAGGGATGTAGCTGAAGCTTTCTTT.

The chain links TRBV9 to TRBJ2-7; TRBD1 agrees at 8 bases. This CDR3 is 15 amino acids long. Germline loops: CDR1 SGDLS, CDR2 YYNGEE. Trimming cost V 0 bases and J 2 bases; bases outside gene matches: 4. The CDR3 here is CASSVAGGWAYEQYF. For the CDR3, the DNA is TGTGCCAGCAGCGTAGCAGGGGGCTGGGCCTACGAGCAGTACTTC.

The count of this clone is one. The chain combines TRBV5-8 with TRBJ2-7; D remains unclear. This CDR3 has 13 residues. Germline assignment: CDR1 SGHTS and CDR2 YDEGEE. Trimming pared 4 bases from V and 7 bases from J, leaving 15 bases between. CDR3 residues: CASSQILIREQYF. The DNA for the CDR3 is TGTGCCAGCAGCCAAATACTCATACGAGAGCAGTACTTC.

This rearrangement joins TRBV4-2 to TRBJ2-5, with 12 nucleotides matching TRBD2. J lost 5 bases, V lost 1 base, and 8 bases had no gene match. CDR3 length: 17 amino acids. CDR1 is LGHNA and CDR2 is YNFKEQ in the germline V gene. The CDR3, as DNA: TGTGCCAGCAGCCAAGGAGGACTAGCGGGAATTGGGGAGACCCAGTACTTC. Its protein is CASSQGGLAGIGETQYF.

This rearrangement joins TRBV6-5 to TRBJ2-5; no reliable D call. V lost 0 bases to trimming and J lost 7 bases, with 6 bases between them. The CDR3 is 12 residues long. Germline-derived CDR1 and CDR2 are MNHEY and SVGAGI. This chain's CDR3 is CASSYSFGTQYF. CDR3 nucleotides: TGTGCCAGCAGTTACTCATTCGGGACCCAGTACTTC.

The chain uses TRBV2 and TRBJ2-1; 10 bases fit TRBD2. Looked up from germline, CDR1 is SNHLY and CDR2 is FYNNEI. The CDR3 contains 15 residues. Trimming cost V 7 bases and J 8 bases; bases outside gene matches: 11. In DNA, the CDR3 is TGTGCCAGCACCGTTGGGCTAGCGGGAGTGGATGAGCAGTTCTTC. It specifies CASTVGLAGVDEQFF.

A few counts support this clone. The V gene is TRBV5-3, the J gene TRBJ2-1; 7 bases are a match to TRBD2. TRBV5-3 is recorded as an ORF, its role being uncertain. Germline trimming cut 4 bases from V and 2 bases from J; bases unmatched to any gene: 3. The CDR3 has 14 residues. The CDR3, as DNA: TGTGCCAGAAGCAGCGGGGCAACCTACAATGAGCAGTTCTTC. It yields the protein CARSSGATYNEQFF.

The chain uses TRBV5-4 and TRBJ1-6; maybe TRBD1 (5 bases). There are 14 residues in the CDR3. V gave up 0 bases and J gave up 8 bases, with 9 bases separating them. Germline V CDR1 and CDR2: SGHNT, YYREEE (reference sequence). DNA of the CDR3: TGTGCCAGCAGCTTGGCAGGGTCGCATTCACCCCTCCACTTT. Its translation is CASSLAGSHSPLHF.

This chain links TRBV4-2 with TRBJ1-5; 8 nucleotides match TRBD1. The V gene's germline CDR1 is LGHNA and CDR2 YNFKEQ. Trimming took 4 bases from V and 0 from J; bases not matched to a gene: 8. The CDR3 contains 17 residues. The CDR3 spells CASSLSGQGNSNQPQHF. For the CDR3, the DNA is TGTGCCAGCAGCCTAAGCGGACAGGGCAATAGCAATCAGCCCCAGCATTTT.

The chain uses TRBV5-1 and TRBJ2-3; 11 bases line up with TRBD1. CDR1 and CDR2 from the germline V gene are SGHRS and YFSETQ. With V trimmed by 4 bases and J by 4 bases, 5 bases remained unmatched. This CDR3 has 15 residues. This CDR3 is CASSLGQGVPDTQYF. CDR3 nucleotides: TGCGCCAGCAGCCTGGGACAGGGGGTTCCAGATACGCAGTATTTT.

This chain connects TRBV9 to TRBJ1-3; D is undetermined. This CDR3 is 13 amino acids long. Trimming removed 4 bases from V and 6 bases from J, with 11 bases in between. The germline gives CDR1 SGDLS, CDR2 YYNGEE. CDR3 nucleotides: TGTGCCAGCAGCCCAAGTAGTCCAAACACCATATATTTT. Amino acid sequence: CASSPSSPNTIYF.

The rearrangement uses TRBV29-1 and TRBJ2-7; 11 bases fit TRBD2. V was pared by 5 bases and J by 2 bases, with 2 bases of the junction left unmatched. CDR1 SQVTM and CDR2 ANQGSEA come from the germline V gene. This CDR3 has 13 amino acids. For the CDR3, the DNA is TGCAGCGTTTTACTAGCGGGAGCCTACGAGCAGTACTTC. This translates into CSVLLAGAYEQYF.